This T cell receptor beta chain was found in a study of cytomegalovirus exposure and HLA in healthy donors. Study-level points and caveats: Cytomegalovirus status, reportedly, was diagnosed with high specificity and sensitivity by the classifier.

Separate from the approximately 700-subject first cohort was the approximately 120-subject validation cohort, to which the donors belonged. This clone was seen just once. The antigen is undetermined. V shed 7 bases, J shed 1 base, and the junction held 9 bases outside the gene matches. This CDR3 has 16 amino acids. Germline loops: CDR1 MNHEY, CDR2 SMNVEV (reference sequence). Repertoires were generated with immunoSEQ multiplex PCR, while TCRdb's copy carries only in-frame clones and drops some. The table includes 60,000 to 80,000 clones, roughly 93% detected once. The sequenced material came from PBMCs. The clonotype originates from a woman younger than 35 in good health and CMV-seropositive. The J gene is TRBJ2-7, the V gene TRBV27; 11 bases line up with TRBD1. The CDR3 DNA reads TGTGCCAGCATCTTAGGGGGACAGGGGGGTTCCTACGAGCAGTACTTC. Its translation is CASILGGQGGSYEQYF.